A single sample gave rise to the 30 T cell receptor beta chains below, sequenced in a study of blood T cell repertoires in COVID-19. Some clones are missing from TCRdb's copy, which holds only in-frame ones; the method was immunoSEQ multiplex PCR. The table includes 150,000 to 200,000 clones, 88% detected once. Sequencing was carried out using peripheral blood. The receptors here all came from a human donor in a cohort sampled during active COVID-19.

This clone was observed a single time. V and J are TRBV2 and TRBJ2-7; 8 bases align to TRBD1. CDR3 size: 12 residues. With 7 bases clipped from V and 6 bases from J, the junction kept 5 bases outside the gene matches. The germline V gene has CDR1 SNHLY and CDR2 FYNNEI. CDR3 sequence reads: CASMPDRGEQYF. The CDR3 DNA follows: TGTGCCAGCATGCCTGACAGGGGCGAGCAGTACTTC.

V usage is TRBV30 and J usage is TRBJ2-2; a possible D gene is TRBD2 (7 bases). The CDR3 runs to 15 residues. Germline assignment: CDR1 GTSNPN and CDR2 SVGIG (reference sequence). Between the trimmed V and J ends, which lost 3 bases and 6 bases, there was a span of 17 bases. The DNA for the CDR3 is TGTGCCTGGAGCCGGGGGGCTTTCGAACCCGGGGAGCTGTTTTTT. The encoded protein is CAWSRGAFEPGELFF. The full variable domain, its missing parts supplied by reference TRBV30 and TRBJ2-2, is SQTIHQWPATLVQPVGSPLSLECTVEGTSNPNLYWYRQAAGRGLQLLFYSVGIGQISSEVPQNLSASRPQDRQFILSSKKLLLSDSGFYLCAWSRGAFEPGELFFGEGSRLTVL.

The genes are TRBV6-2 or TRBV6-3 and TRBJ2-3; 14 nucleotides align to TRBD2. The J segment lost 8 bases and the V segment lost 2 bases, leaving 12 bases of the junction unmatched. The CDR3 extends over 18 amino acids. The V gene's germline CDR1 is MNHEY and CDR2 SVGEGT. CDR3 region: CASSYASPGLAGEGTQYF. The DNA of the CDR3 is TGTGCCAGCAGTTACGCTTCCCCGGGACTAGCGGGGGAAGGTACGCAGTATTTT.

The rearrangement uses TRBV9 and TRBJ2-2; TRBD2 might be the D (7 bases). This CDR3 is 17 amino acids long. Germline CDR1 reads SGDLS; CDR2 reads YYNGEE. Trimming left V 3 bases short and J 0 bases short, with 15 bases between. CDR3 sequence: CASSAPSGGANTGELFF. CDR3 sequence (DNA): TGTGCCAGCAGCGCCCCATCGGGGGGCGCGAACACCGGGGAGCTGTTTTTT. Full variable domain (outside the CDR3, taken from reference TRBV9 and TRBJ2-2): DSGVTQTPKHLITATGQRVTLRCSPRSGDLSVYWYQQSLDQGLQFLIQYYNGEERAKGNILERFSAQQFPDLHSELNLSSLELGDSALYFCASSAPSGGANTGELFFGEGSRLTVL.

Here the CDR3 reads CASSGGSSSYNEQFF. As DNA, the CDR3 is TGTGCCAGCAGTGGGGGGTCGAGCTCCTACAATGAGCAGTTCTTC. This chain connects TRBV9 to TRBJ2-1; weak D call: TRBD2 (6 bases). This CDR3 region has 15 residues. V lost 5 bases, J lost 0 bases, and 12 bases lay in between. The germline CDR1 and CDR2 sequences are SGDLS and YYNGEE.

With respect to this clone: The junction departs from germline at one end; a sequencing error may be responsible. J is TRBJ2-2 and V is TRBV10-3; 10 nucleotides match TRBD2. CDR3 size: 16 residues. Germline V CDR1 and CDR2: ENHRY, SYGVKD. Written as DNA, the CDR3 is TGTGCCATCAGTGAGTCGGGACTAGCGAAAACCGGGGAGCTGTTTTTT. Protein sequence: CAISESGLAKTGELFF.

A single count supports this clone. This chain joins TRBV12-5 and TRBJ2-2; 7 bases match TRBD1. The V gene end was trimmed by 8 bases and the J gene end by 0 bases; junction bases not matched to a gene: 9. From germline, CDR1 is LGHNT and CDR2 FRNRAP. The CDR3 has 16 residues. The CDR3 sequence is CASSEGAEANTGELFF. The CDR3 nucleotides read TGTGCTAGTTCTGAGGGGGCGGAAGCGAACACCGGGGAGCTGTTTTTT.

The V gene is TRBV5-4, the J gene TRBJ2-7; 10 bases fit TRBD2. CDR1 and CDR2 (germline): SGHNT, YYREEE (reference sequence). This CDR3 contains 15 residues. V shed 5 bases, J shed 3 bases, and the junction held 8 bases outside the gene matches. As DNA, the CDR3 is TGTGCCAGCAGTAACGCCGGGACTAGCGACTACGAGCAGTACTTC. Protein: CASSNAGTSDYEQYF.

This sequence joins TRBV6-2 or TRBV6-3 and TRBJ2-5, with a tentative D call TRBD1 (6 bases). V was cut by 2 bases and J by 1 base, with 26 bases left in between. Per the germline V gene, CDR1 is MNHEY and CDR2 is SVGEGT. This CDR3 has 20 residues. As DNA, the CDR3 is TGTGCCAGCAGTTACACGCTAGAGACAGGCCGGCCAGAACCCCAAGAGACCCAGTACTTC. This codes for CASSYTLETGRPEPQETQYF.

The chain employs TRBV29-1 and TRBJ2-7; maybe TRBD2 (5 bases). Germline CDR1 and CDR2: SQVTM and ANQGSEA. With 7 bases removed from V and 0 bases from J, the gap between germline ends came to 7 bases. The CDR3 contains 11 residues. The CDR3 DNA sequence: TGCAGCGCAACTAGCTCCTACGAGCAGTACTTC. Amino acids: CSATSSYEQYF.

The chain recombines TRBV5-1 with TRBJ2-1, with 13 bases lining up with TRBD2. The length of the CDR3 is 15 residues. J was trimmed by 5 bases and V by 4 bases; bases with no gene match: 3. Germline V CDR1 and CDR2: SGHRS, YFSETQ. Written as DNA, the CDR3 is TGCGCCAGCAGCGGGACTAGCGGGGTAGACAATGAGCAGTTCTTC. Amino acids: CASSGTSGVDNEQFF.

The chain couples TRBV19 to TRBJ1-2; D may be TRBD1 (6 bases). Trimming shortened V by 5 bases and J by 8 bases, and 30 bases separated the two germline ends. CDR1 LNHDA and CDR2 SQIVND come from the germline V gene (reference sequence). The CDR3 is 18 residues long. DNA for the CDR3: TGTGCCAGTAGTGTCCTGGACAGTCGGTTGCTGGCGGGAGGAGGCTACACCTTC. Translated: CASSVLDSRLLAGGGYTF.

The rearrangement joins TRBV18 to TRBJ2-1; possibly TRBD2 for D (6 bases). Per germline, CDR1 KGHSH and CDR2 LQKENI. Deletions cut 4 bases from V and 4 bases from J, with 14 bases between. This CDR3 spans 15 amino acids. This chain's CDR3 is CASSQLANAYNEQFF. The CDR3 DNA reads as TGTGCCAGCTCACAGCTAGCGAACGCTTACAATGAGCAGTTCTTC.

V is TRBV28 and J is TRBJ1-2; 8 nucleotides align to TRBD1. Trimming took 8 bases from V and 5 from J; bases not matched to a gene: 16. Germline V CDR1 and CDR2: MDHEN, SYDVKM. The CDR3 runs 16 residues. The CDR3 coding sequence is TGTGCCAGCTCCGGGGGTTCCCAGGGGGCAAGGTATGGCTACACCTTC. This translates into CASSGGSQGARYGYTF.

The chain uses TRBV6-6 and TRBJ2-7; tentatively, D is TRBD1 (6 bases). The CDR3 loop spans 14 amino acids. Germline values: CDR1 MNHNY, CDR2 SVGAGI (reference sequence). Trimming removed 8 bases from V and 2 bases from J, with 16 bases in between. The DNA for the CDR3 is TGTGCCAGCCGGTCCACGACAGGCGCCTACGAGCAGTACTTC. Encoded protein: CASRSTTGAYEQYF.

CDR3 amino acids: CATGFSSYNEQFF. DNA for the CDR3: TGTGCCACCGGGTTTAGCTCCTACAATGAGCAGTTCTTC. The chain employs TRBV7-2 and TRBJ2-1; unclear D gene. CDR1 is SGHTA, CDR2 FQGNSA, per germline. CDR3 length: 13 amino acids. Trimming cost V 10 bases and J 0 bases, with 10 bases left between them.

V and J are TRBV5-1 and TRBJ2-2; 9 bases fit TRBD1. The CDR3 consists of 13 residues. V gave up 4 bases and J gave up 13 bases; unmatched junction bases: 8. Per the germline V gene, CDR1 is SGHRS and CDR2 is YFSETQ. CDR3 nucleotides: TGCGCCAGCAGCATCGGGACAGGGAAATGGCTGTTTTTT. This gives the protein CASSIGTGKWLFF.

This rearrangement joins TRBV12-3 or TRBV12-4 to TRBJ2-2; 7 positions match TRBD1. V trimming: 9 bases; J trimming: 3 bases; junction bases outside the gene matches: 4. This CDR3 spans 13 amino acids. In nucleotides, the CDR3 is TGTGCCAGTACGGACAGGTACACCGGGGAGCTGTTTTTT. Residues: CASTDRYTGELFF.

V usage is TRBV27 and J usage is TRBJ2-7, with a tentative D call TRBD2 (6 bases). CDR1 and CDR2 (germline): MNHEY, SMNVEV (reference sequence). V gave up 0 bases and J gave up 2 bases, with 11 bases separating them. The CDR3 consists of 15 residues. CDR3 protein: CASSLSSGAPYEQYF. The DNA of the CDR3 is TGTGCCAGCAGTTTATCCTCGGGAGCGCCCTACGAGCAGTACTTC.

This clone was detected a few times. The chain couples TRBV10-1 to TRBJ1-1; 10 bases match TRBD1. This CDR3 has 15 amino acids. Germline-derived CDR1 and CDR2 are WNHNN and SYGVQD (reference sequence). Trimming cost V 6 bases and J 4 bases; bases outside gene matches: 8. CDR3 DNA: TGCGCCAGCAGCCCGGGGACAGGGGTTGGCACTGAAGCTTTCTTT. This gives the protein CASSPGTGVGTEAFF.

This clone was seen only once. The genes are TRBV19 and TRBJ2-7; D possibly corresponds to TRBD1 (5 bases). Germline values: CDR1 LNHDA, CDR2 SQIVND (reference sequence). The CDR3 totals 14 residues. Trimming shortened V by 3 bases and J by 4 bases, and 13 bases separated the two germline ends. The CDR3 loop reads CASSITQDPYEQYF. The CDR3 DNA reads as TGTGCCAGTAGTATCACACAGGACCCATACGAGCAGTACTTC.

The genes are TRBV27 and TRBJ1-6; 10 bases are a match to TRBD1. The CDR3 consists of 16 residues. The germline V gene has CDR1 MNHEY and CDR2 SMNVEV (reference sequence). The V and J ends lost 6 bases and 9 bases, in that order; junction bases with no gene match: 11. CDR3 amino acids: CASSSVSGTGVSPLHF. DNA for the CDR3: TGTGCCAGCAGCTCCGTCTCGGGGACAGGGGTTTCACCCCTCCACTTT.

The V and J genes are TRBV7-2 and TRBJ1-1, with 7 bases identical to TRBD1. Germline V gene data show CDR1 as SGHTA and CDR2 as FQGNSA. The length of the CDR3 is 15 residues. J was trimmed by 0 bases and V by 3 bases; bases with no gene match: 4. The CDR3 reads CASSLRTGLNTEAFF. The CDR3 bases are TGTGCCAGCAGCTTGCGGACAGGCCTGAACACTGAAGCTTTCTTT.

The chain couples TRBV4-3 to TRBJ1-5; D ambiguous. Germline V gene sequence: CDR1 LGHNA, CDR2 YSLEER. The V end lost 3 bases, the J end lost 6 bases, and 9 bases lay between the germline ends. The CDR3 length is 13 residues. The CDR3: CASSQGWSQPQHF. The DNA of the CDR3 is TGCGCCAGCAGCCAGGGTTGGAGTCAGCCCCAGCATTTT.

V usage is TRBV3-1 (or the pseudogene TRBV3-2) and J usage is TRBJ2-1; 8 bases fit TRBD1. This CDR3 region has 15 residues. Germline-derived CDR1 and CDR2 are LGHDT and YNNKEL (reference sequence). Losses at the gene ends were 1 base for V and 4 bases for J; bases not matched to a gene: 3. CDR3 sequence reads: CASSQGDRFYNEQFF. CDR3 bases: TGTGCCAGCAGCCAAGGGGACAGGTTTTACAATGAGCAGTTCTTC.

The chain employs TRBV7-8 and TRBJ2-7; 9 nucleotides line up with TRBD1. This CDR3 has 15 residues. Germline values: CDR1 SGHVS, CDR2 FQNEAQ. J was trimmed by 2 bases and V by 5 bases; bases with no gene match: 7. The CDR3 here is CASSNRQGGPYEQYF. The CDR3 nucleotides read TGTGCCAGCAGCAACCGACAGGGGGGACCCTACGAGCAGTACTTC.

V is TRBV6-2 or TRBV6-3 and J is TRBJ2-1, with 11 bases identical to TRBD2. The germline V gene encodes CDR1 MNHEY and CDR2 SVGEGT. The CDR3 is 15 amino acids. J was trimmed by 6 bases and V by 5 bases; bases with no gene match: 6. This chain's CDR3 is CASSRSGLAANEQFF. CDR3 DNA sequence: TGTGCCAGCAGTCGCTCGGGACTAGCGGCCAATGAGCAGTTCTTC.

The CDR3 loop reads CSASPVGGEQPQHF. In DNA, the CDR3 is TGCAGTGCTAGTCCAGTTGGGGGGGAACAGCCCCAGCATTTT. The J gene is TRBJ1-5, the V gene TRBV20-1, with D perhaps matching TRBD1 (5 bases). This CDR3 contains 14 residues. CDR1 is DFQATT and CDR2 is SNEGSKA in the germline V gene (reference sequence). Trimming cost V 3 bases and J 7 bases, with 16 bases left between them.

The chain couples TRBV6-2 or TRBV6-3 to TRBJ2-3, with 9 bases aligning to TRBD2. CDR1 and CDR2 from the germline V gene are MNHEY and SVGEGT. V lost 5 bases and J lost 2; bases outside the gene matches: 5. There are 15 residues in the CDR3. CDR3 in DNA: TGTGCCAGCAGTCCACTAGCGGGCCTCACAGATACGCAGTATTTT. Residues: CASSPLAGLTDTQYF.

The rearrangement uses TRBV19 and TRBJ2-2; TRBD1 might be the D (6 bases). V lost 5 bases and J lost 6, with 22 bases in between. The CDR3 is 17 residues long. Looked up from germline, CDR1 is LNHDA and CDR2 is SQIVND (reference sequence). CDR3 sequence: CASSDGNRVIQSGELFF. Written as DNA, the CDR3 is TGTGCCAGTAGTGACGGAAACAGGGTGATTCAGTCCGGGGAGCTGTTTTTT.